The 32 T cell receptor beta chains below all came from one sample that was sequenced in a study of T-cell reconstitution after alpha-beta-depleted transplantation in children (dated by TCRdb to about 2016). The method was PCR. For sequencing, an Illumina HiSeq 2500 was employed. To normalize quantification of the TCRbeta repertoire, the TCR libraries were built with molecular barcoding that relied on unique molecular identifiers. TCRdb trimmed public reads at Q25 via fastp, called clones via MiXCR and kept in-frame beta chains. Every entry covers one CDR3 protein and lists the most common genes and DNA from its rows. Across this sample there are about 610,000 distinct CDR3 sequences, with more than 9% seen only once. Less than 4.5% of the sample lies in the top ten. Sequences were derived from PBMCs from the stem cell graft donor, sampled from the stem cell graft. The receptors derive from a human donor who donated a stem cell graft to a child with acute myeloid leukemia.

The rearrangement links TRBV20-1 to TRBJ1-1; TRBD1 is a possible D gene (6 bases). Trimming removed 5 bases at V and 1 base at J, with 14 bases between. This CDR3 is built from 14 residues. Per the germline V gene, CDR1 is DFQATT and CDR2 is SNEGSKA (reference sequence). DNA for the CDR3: TGCAGTGCTCCACTGTCGGACAGGAACACTGAAGCTTTCTTT. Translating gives CSAPLSDRNTEAFF.

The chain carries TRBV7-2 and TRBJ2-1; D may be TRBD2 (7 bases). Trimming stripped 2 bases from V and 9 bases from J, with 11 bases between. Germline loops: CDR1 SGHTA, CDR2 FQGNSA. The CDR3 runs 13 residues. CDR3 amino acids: CASSLKGGGEQFF. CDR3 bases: TGTGCCAGCAGCTTAAAGGGGGGGGGTGAGCAGTTCTTC. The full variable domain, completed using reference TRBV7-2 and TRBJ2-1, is GAGVSQSPSNKVTEKGKDVELRCDPISGHTALYWYRQSLGQGLEFLIYFQGNSAPDKSGLPSDRFSAERTGGSVSTLTIQRTQQEDSAVYLCASSLKGGGEQFFGPGTRLTVL.

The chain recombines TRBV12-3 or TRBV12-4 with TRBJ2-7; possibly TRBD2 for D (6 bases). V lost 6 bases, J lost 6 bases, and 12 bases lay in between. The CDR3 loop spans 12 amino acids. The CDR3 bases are TGTGCCAGCAGCTACGGGGGAGCCGAGCAGTACTTC. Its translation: CASSYGGAEQYF.

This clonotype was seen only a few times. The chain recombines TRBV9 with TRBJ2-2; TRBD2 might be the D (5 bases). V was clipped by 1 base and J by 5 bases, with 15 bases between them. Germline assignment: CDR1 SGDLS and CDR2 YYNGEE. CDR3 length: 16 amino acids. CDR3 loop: CASSVISGPRTGELFF. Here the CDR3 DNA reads TGTGCCAGCAGCGTAATAAGCGGACCGCGGACCGGGGAGCTGTTTTTT. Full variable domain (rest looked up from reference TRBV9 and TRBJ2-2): DSGVTQTPKHLITATGQRVTLRCSPRSGDLSVYWYQQSLDQGLQFLIQYYNGEERAKGNILERFSAQQFPDLHSELNLSSLELGDSALYFCASSVISGPRTGELFFGEGSRLTVL.

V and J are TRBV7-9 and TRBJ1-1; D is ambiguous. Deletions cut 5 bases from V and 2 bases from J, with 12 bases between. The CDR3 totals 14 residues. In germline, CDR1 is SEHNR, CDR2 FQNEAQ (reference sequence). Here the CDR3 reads CASSHLGPNTEAFF. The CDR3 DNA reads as TGTGCCAGCAGCCACTTAGGCCCAAACACTGAAGCTTTCTTT. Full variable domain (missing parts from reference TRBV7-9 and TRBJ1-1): DTGVSQNPRHKITKRGQNVTFRCDPISEHNRLYWYRQTLGQGPEFLTYFQNEAQLEKSRLLSDRFSAERPKGSFSTLEIQRTEQGDSAMYLCASSHLGPNTEAFFGQGTRLTVV.

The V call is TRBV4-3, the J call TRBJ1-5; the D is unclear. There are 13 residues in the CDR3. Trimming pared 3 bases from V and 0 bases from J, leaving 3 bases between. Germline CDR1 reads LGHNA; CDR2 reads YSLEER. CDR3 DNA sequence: TGCGCCAGCAGCCACCATAGCAATCAGCCCCAGCATTTT. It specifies CASSHHSNQPQHF.

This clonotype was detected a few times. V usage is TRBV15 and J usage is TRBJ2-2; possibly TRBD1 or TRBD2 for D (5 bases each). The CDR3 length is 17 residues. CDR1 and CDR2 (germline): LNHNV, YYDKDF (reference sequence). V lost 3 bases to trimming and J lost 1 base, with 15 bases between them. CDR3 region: CATSRSPGTRNTGELFF. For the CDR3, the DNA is TGTGCCACCAGCAGGTCCCCCGGGACGCGGAACACCGGGGAGCTGTTTTTT.

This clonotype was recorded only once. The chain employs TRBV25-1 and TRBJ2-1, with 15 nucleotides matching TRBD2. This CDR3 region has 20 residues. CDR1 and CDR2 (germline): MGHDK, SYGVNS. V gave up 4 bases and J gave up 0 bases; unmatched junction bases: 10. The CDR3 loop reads CASSALQGLAGGGSYNEQFF. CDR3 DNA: TGTGCCAGCAGTGCCCTCCAAGGACTAGCGGGAGGGGGCTCCTACAATGAGCAGTTCTTC.

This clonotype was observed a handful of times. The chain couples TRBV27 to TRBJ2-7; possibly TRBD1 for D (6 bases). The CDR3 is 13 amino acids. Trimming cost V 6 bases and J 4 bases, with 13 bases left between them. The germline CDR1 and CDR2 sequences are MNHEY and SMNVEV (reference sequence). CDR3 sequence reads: CASSPFQGYEQYF. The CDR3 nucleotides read TGTGCCAGCAGCCCATTCCAGGGGTACGAGCAGTACTTC.

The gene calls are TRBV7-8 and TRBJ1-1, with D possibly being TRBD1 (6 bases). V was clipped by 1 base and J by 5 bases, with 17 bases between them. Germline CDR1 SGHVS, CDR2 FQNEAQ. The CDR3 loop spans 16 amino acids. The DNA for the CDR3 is TGTGCCAGCAGCTTAGGGGGGGCTATTGGGGGGACTGAAGCTTTCTTT. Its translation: CASSLGGAIGGTEAFF.

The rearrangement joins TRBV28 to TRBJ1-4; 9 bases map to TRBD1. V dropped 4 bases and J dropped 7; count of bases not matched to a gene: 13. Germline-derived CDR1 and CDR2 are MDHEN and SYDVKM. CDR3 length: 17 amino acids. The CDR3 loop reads CASSYRTGVRISEKLFF. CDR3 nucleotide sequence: TGTGCCAGCAGTTATCGGACAGGGGTGAGGATTAGTGAAAAACTGTTTTTT.

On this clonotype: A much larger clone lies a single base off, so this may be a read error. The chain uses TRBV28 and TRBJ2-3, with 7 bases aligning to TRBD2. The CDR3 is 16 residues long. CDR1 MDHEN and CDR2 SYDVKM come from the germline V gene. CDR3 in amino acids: CTSSIMSGTSTDTQYF. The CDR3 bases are TGTACCAGCAGTATAATGAGCGGGACCAGCACAGATACGCAGTATTTT. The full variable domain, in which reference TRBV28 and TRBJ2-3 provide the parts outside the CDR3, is DVKVTQSSRYLVKRTGEKVFLECVQDMDHENMFWYRQDPGLGLRLIYFSYDVKMKEKGDIPEGYSVSREKKERFSLILESASTNQTSMYLCTSSIMSGTSTDTQYFGPGTRLTVL.

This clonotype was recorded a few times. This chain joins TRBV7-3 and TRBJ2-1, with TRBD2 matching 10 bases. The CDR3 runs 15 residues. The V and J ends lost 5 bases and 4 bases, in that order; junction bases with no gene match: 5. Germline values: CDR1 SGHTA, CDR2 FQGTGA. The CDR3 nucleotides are TGTGCCAGCAGCGCTCTAGCGGGAGTGTACAATGAGCAGTTCTTC. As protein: CASSALAGVYNEQFF.

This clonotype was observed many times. The CDR3 reads CSASRSEGSPHEQYF. Written as DNA, the CDR3 is TGCAGTGCTAGCCGTTCTGAGGGGAGTCCCCACGAGCAGTACTTC. The chain joins TRBV20-1 to TRBJ2-7; D possibly uses TRBD1 or TRBD2 (5 bases each). Trimming took 3 bases from V and 5 from J, leaving 20 bases between them. CDR1 is DFQATT, CDR2 SNEGSKA, per germline (reference sequence). The CDR3 spans 15 residues.

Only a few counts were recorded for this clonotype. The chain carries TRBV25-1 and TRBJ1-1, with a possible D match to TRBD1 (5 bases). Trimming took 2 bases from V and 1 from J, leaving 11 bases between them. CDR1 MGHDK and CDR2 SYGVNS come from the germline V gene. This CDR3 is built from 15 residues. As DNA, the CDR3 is TGTGCCAGCAGTGAAGATGAGGGGTGGAACACTGAAGCTTTCTTT. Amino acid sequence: CASSEDEGWNTEAFF.

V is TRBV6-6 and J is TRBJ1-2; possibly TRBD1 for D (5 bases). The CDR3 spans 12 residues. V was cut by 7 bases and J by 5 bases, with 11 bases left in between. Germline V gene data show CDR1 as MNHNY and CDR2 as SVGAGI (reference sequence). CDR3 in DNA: TGTGCCAGCATACGGGGGGAATATGGCTACACCTTC. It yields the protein CASIRGEYGYTF.

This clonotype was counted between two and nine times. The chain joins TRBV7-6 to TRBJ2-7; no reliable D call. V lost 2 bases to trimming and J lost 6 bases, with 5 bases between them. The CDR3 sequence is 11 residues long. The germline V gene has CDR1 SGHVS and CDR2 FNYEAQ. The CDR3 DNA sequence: TGTGCCAGCAGCTTACAGGTCGAGCAGTACTTC. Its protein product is CASSLQVEQYF. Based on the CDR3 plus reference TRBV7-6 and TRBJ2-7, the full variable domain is GAGVSQSPRYKVTKRGQDVALRCDPISGHVSLYWYRQALGQGPEFLTYFNYEAQQDKSGLPNDRFSAERPEGSISTLTIQRTEQRDSAMYRCASSLQVEQYFGPGTRLTVT.

CDR3 residues: CASSLTLDTQYF. CDR3 coding DNA: TGCGCCAGCAGCCTAACATTGGATACGCAGTATTTT. The chain uses TRBV5-1 and TRBJ2-3; D gene uncertain. Germline V CDR1 and CDR2: SGHRS, YFSETQ. The CDR3 is made up of 12 amino acids. V lost 4 bases and J lost 6, with 9 bases in between.

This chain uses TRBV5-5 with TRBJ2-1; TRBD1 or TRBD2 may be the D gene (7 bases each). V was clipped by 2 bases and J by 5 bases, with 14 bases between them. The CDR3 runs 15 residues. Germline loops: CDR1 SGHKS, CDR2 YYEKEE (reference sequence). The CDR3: CASSFWQGGDNEQFF. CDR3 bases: TGTGCCAGCAGCTTTTGGCAGGGGGGGGACAATGAGCAGTTCTTC.

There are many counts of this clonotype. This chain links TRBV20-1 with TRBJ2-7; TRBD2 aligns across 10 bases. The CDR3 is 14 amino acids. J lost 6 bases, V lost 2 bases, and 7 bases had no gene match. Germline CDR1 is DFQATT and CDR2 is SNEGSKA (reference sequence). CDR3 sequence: CSARSSGSNGEQYF. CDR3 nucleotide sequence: TGCAGTGCTAGATCTAGCGGGAGCAACGGCGAGCAGTACTTC.

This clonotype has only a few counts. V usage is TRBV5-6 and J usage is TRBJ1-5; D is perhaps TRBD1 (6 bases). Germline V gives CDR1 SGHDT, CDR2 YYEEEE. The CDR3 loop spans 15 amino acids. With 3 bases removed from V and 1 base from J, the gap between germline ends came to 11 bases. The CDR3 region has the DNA TGTGCCAGCAGCTCAGTAGGGGGGAGCAATCAGCCCCAGCATTTT. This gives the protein CASSSVGGSNQPQHF.

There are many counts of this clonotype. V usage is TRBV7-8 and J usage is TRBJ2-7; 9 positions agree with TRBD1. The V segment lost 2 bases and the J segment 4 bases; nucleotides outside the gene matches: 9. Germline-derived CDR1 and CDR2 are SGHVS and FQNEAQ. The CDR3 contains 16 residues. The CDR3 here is CASSLKPTGGMYEQYF. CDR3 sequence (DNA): TGTGCCAGCAGCTTAAAGCCCACAGGGGGCATGTACGAGCAGTACTTC. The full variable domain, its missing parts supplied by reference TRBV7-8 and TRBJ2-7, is GAGVSQSPRYKVAKRGQDVALRCDPISGHVSLFWYQQALGQGPEFLTYFQNEAQLDKSGLPSDRFFAERPEGSVSTLKIQRTQQEDSAVYLCASSLKPTGGMYEQYFGPGTRLTVT.

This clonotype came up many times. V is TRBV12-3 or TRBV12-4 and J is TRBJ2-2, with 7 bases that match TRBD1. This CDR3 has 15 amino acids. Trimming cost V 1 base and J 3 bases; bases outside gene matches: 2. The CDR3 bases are TGTGCCAGCAGTTTAGGGACAGGTTACACCGGGGAGCTGTTTTTT. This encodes CASSLGTGYTGELFF.

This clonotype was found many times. This CDR3 reads CASRRGQGIDGYGYTF. In DNA form, the CDR3 reads TGTGCCAGCAGACGAGGGCAGGGGATTGACGGCTATGGCTACACCTTC. The rearrangement joins TRBV27 to TRBJ1-2; a weak D match, TRBD1 (6 bases). The CDR3 is 16 residues long. Per germline, CDR1 MNHEY and CDR2 SMNVEV (reference sequence). Deletions cut 6 bases from V and 4 bases from J, with 21 bases between.

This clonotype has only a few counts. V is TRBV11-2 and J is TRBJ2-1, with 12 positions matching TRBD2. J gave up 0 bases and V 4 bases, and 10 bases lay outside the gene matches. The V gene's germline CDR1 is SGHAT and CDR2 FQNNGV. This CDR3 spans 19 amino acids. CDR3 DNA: TGTGCCAGCAGCTCAAAGGCTAGCGGGAGGGGGAGCTCCTACAATGAGCAGTTCTTC. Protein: CASSSKASGRGSSYNEQFF.

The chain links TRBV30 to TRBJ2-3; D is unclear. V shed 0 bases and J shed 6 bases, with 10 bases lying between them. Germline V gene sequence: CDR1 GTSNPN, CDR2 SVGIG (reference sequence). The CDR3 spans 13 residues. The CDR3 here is CAWSVGWADTQYF. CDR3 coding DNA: TGTGCCTGGAGTGTAGGCTGGGCGGATACGCAGTATTTT.

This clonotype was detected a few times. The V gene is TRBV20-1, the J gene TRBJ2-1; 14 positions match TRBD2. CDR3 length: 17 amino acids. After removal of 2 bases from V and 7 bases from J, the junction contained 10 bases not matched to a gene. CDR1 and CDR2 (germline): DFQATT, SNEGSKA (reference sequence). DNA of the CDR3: TGCAGTGCTAGACCATTGAAGACTAGCGGGAGGGGTAATGAGCAGTTCTTC. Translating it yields CSARPLKTSGRGNEQFF.

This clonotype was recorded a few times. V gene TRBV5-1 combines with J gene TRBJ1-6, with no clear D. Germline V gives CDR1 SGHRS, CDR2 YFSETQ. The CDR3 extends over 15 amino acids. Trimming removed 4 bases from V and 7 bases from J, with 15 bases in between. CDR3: CASSMKDGGNSPLHF. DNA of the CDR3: TGCGCCAGCAGCATGAAGGACGGAGGAAATTCACCCCTCCACTTT.

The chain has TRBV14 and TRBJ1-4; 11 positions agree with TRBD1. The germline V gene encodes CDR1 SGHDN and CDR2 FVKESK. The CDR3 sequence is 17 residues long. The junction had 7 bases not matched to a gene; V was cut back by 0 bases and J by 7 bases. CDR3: CASSQDQVGTGGEKLFF. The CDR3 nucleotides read TGTGCCAGCAGCCAAGATCAAGTTGGGACAGGGGGTGAAAAACTGTTTTTT.

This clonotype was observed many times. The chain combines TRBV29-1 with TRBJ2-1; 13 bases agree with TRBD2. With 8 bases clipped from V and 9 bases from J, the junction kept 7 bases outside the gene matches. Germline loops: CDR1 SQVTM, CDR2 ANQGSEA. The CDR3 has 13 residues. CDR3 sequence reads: CSSYTSGRGEQFF. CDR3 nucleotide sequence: TGCAGCTCATACACTAGCGGGAGGGGTGAGCAGTTCTTC.

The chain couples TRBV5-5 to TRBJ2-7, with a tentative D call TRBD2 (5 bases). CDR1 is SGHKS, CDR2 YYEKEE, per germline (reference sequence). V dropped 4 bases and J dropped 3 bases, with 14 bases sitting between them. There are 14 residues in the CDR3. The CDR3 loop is CASSPRVEGYEQYF. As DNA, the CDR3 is TGTGCCAGCAGCCCCCGGGTTGAGGGCTACGAGCAGTACTTC.

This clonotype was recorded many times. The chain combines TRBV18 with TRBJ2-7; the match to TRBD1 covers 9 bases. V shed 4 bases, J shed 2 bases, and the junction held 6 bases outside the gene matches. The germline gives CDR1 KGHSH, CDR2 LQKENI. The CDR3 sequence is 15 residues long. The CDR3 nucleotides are TGTGCCAGCTCACAAGGACAGGGGACACCCTACGAGCAGTACTTC. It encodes CASSQGQGTPYEQYF.